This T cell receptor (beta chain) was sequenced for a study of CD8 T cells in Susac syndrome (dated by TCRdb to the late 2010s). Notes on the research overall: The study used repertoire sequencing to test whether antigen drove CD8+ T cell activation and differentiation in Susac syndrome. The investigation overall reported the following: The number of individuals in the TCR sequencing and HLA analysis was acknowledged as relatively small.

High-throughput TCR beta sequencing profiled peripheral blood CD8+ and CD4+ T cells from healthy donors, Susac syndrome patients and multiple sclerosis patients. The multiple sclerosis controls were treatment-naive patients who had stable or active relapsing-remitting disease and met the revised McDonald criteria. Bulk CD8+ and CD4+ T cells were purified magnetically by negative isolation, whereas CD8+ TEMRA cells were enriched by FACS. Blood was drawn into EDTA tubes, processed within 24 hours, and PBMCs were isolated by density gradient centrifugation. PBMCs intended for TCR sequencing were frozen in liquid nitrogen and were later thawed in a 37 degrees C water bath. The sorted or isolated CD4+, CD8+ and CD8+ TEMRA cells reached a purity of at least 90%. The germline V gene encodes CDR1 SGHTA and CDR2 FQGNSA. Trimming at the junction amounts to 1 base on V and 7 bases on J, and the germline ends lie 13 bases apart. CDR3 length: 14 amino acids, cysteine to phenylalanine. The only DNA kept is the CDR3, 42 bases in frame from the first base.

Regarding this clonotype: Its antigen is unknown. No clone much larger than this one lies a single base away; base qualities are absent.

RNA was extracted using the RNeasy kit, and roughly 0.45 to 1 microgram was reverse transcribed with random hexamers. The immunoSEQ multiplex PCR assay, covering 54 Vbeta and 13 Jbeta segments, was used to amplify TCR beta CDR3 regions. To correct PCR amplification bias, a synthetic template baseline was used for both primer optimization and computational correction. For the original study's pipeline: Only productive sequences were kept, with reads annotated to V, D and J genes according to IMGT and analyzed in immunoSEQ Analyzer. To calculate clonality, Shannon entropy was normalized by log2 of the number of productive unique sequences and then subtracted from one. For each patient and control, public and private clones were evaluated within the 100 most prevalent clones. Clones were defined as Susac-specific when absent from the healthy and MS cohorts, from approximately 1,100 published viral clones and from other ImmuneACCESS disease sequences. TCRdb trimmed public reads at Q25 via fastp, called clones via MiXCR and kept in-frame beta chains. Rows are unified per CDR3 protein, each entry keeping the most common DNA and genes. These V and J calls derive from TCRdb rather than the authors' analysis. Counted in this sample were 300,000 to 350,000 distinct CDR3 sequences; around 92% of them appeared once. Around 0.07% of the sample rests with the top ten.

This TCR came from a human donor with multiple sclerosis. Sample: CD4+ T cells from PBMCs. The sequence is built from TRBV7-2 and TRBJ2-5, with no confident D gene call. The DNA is TGTGCCAGCAGCTTAGAGCCTGCCATGCGGACCCAGTACTTC. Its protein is CASSLEPAMRTQYF. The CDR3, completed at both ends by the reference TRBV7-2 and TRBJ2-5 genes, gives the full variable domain GAGVSQSPSNKVTEKGKDVELRCDPISGHTALYWYRQSLGQGLEFLIYFQGNSAPDKSGLPSDRFSAERTGGSVSTLTIQRTQQEDSAVYLCASSLEPAMRTQYFGPGTRLLVL.